The source of this T cell receptor (beta chain) is a study of cytomegalovirus exposure and HLA in healthy donors. V trimming: 8 bases; J trimming: 7 bases; junction bases outside the gene matches: 6. The CDR3 has 12 amino acids. Germline-derived CDR1 and CDR2 are WNHNN and SYGVQD (reference sequence). This clone appeared once. The PCR made use of 60 Vbeta and 13 Jbeta primers. Produced via immunoSEQ multiplex PCR; TCRdb's table is partial and in-frame only. The data show about 100,000 clones, around 79% seen once. This TCR was recovered from a female donor in good health and CMV-seropositive. The chain joins TRBV10-1 to TRBJ2-7; 9 bases match TRBD2. The source material was PBMCs. The CDR3 nucleotides are TGCGCCAGCCTAGCGGGATCGGGGGAGCAGTACTTC. Its protein product is CASLAGSGEQYF.